This T cell receptor (beta chain) was identified during a study of read filtering for tumor transcriptome and immune sequencing. Across the whole study: The cohort had roughly 17 men and more than 13 women aged roughly 40 to 90, mean about 70 years.

V was trimmed by 4 bases and J by 1 base, leaving 7 bases between them. The CDR3 has 13 residues. Germline CDR1 and CDR2: SGHDN and FVKESK. This clonotype came up many times. From roughly 390 ng of RNA, a library with molecular barcoded alpha/delta and beta/gamma adaptors was made. TCRdb re-derived calls from the reads in MiXCR, one entry per CDR3 protein. The sample includes around 20,000 distinct CDR3 sequences, approximately 20% of them seen just once. This clonotype was sampled from a donor aged 40 or older with multiple myeloma. The specimen sequenced was a population of CD138-negative cells sorted from bone marrow. This chain connects TRBV14 to TRBJ2-5; no clear D gene. The CDR3 spells CASSLIIQETQYF. The CDR3 nucleotides are TGTGCCAGCAGCCTAATAATCCAAGAGACCCAGTACTTC.